Sequencing of this T cell receptor (beta chain) was carried out in a study of OX40 agonist ivuxolimab in advanced cancers. Study-level background: The costimulatory receptor OX40 (CD134) was targeted by ivuxolimab, a fully human IgG2 agonistic monoclonal antibody. Intravenous ivuxolimab was administered to patients every 2 weeks at six dose levels: 0.01, 0.1, 0.3, 1.5, 3 and 10 mg/kg. Of the approximately 50 dose-escalation patients, hepatocellular carcinoma was present in around 20, melanoma in approximately 15, renal cell carcinoma in 9 and head and neck cancer in 9. The dose-escalation cohort was almost 85% male with a mean age of approximately 60 years, ranging from about 23 to 85. Patients were allowed to have had prior anti-PD-1, anti-PD-L1 or anti-CTLA-4 therapy, and around 40% of the dose-escalation patients had previously received checkpoint inhibitors. Three dose-escalation patients achieved partial responses, one with hepatocellular carcinoma and two with cutaneous melanoma. The point of sequencing TCRbeta in the periphery was to test whether ivuxolimab changed TCR sequence diversity and drove clonal T-cell expansion. The paper covers the monotherapy dose-escalation part of the phase I ivuxolimab trial, which included N of about 56 patients.

Patients with a history of autoimmune disease or receiving systemic immunosuppression were excluded from the trial. Peripheral blood for TCR sequencing was collected from all dose cohorts at baseline, on cycle 4 day 1, and on cycle 7 day 1. The samples were drawn from a first-in-human, open-label, multicenter phase I dose-escalation trial of ivuxolimab. Adults with locally advanced or metastatic head and neck squamous cell, hepatocellular, melanoma or renal cell carcinoma were enrolled in the trial. Before TCR sequencing, CD4+ and CD8+ T cells were separately sorted from peripheral blood. Worth noting for this clone: No cognate antigen has been identified for it. Base-call qualities are not available, and no considerably larger clone is one nucleotide away.

Study-level results and caveats: Low levels of normalized T-cell clonal expansion were also seen in some nonresponding patients. The antigen specificity of the peripheral T cells that underwent clonal expansion was not determined. In the 0.1-3.0 mg/kg groups, partial responders had among the lowest normalized peripheral clonal expansion, particularly in CD8+ T cells. After ivuxolimab, expanded clones were on average more numerous among CD8+ T cells than among CD4+ T cells. Clonal expansion of both CD4+ and CD8+ blood T cells was observed from baseline to week 6 at doses 0.1 to 3.0 mg/kg.

Looking up the germline V gene (reference sequence) yields CDR1 MNHNY and CDR2 SVGAGI. The CDR3 runs 16 residues from the cysteine to the phenylalanine. The only DNA kept is the CDR3, 48 bases in frame from the first base. V was cut back by 2 bases and J by 6 bases, leaving a gap of 17 bases between them. Genomic DNA was extracted from sorted cells for sequencing of the TCRbeta CDR3 region. The immunoSEQ Assay was used for sequencing of TCRbeta CDR3 regions. Imported from immuneACCESS, the table was reduced by TCRdb to in-frame sequences with V and J called. These copies leave out some clones; in studies compared against another copy, an unresolved V gene accounts for under half, and the cause of the remainder is not known. The sample table lists approximately 23,000 clones, about 83% of them with a count of one. 50% of the sample belongs to the ten largest clones.

Sequencing used CD4+ or CD8+ T cells sorted from blood, obtained in a trial of the OX40 agonist ivuxolimab. The sequence derives from an adult with an advanced solid tumor such as melanoma, head and neck, liver or kidney cancer. Recombination joined TRBV6-6 with TRBJ2-1; the D segment could be TRBD2, given 7 matching bases. The nucleotide sequence is given as TGTGCCAGCAGTTACATGGGGGGGGGCGCTGGCAATGAGCAGTTCTTC. Translated, it reads CASSYMGGGAGNEQFF.